Each of the 29 T cell receptor beta chains below was sequenced from the same sample in a study of cytotoxic CD8 clonotypes in ibrutinib-treated CLL. Repertoires were generated with immunoSEQ multiplex PCR, while TCRdb's copy carries only in-frame clones and drops some. The sample consists of approximately 25,000 clones, approximately 70% of them appearing once. The sample in question was PBMCs, obtained at disease progression, from a patient treated with ibrutinib. Source of these receptors: a human donor with chronic lymphocytic leukemia.

This clone was found once. The V call is TRBV6-4, the J call TRBJ2-1, with D possibly matching TRBD1 (5 bases). This CDR3 contains 13 residues. The germline V gene encodes CDR1 MRHNA and CDR2 SNTAGT. The V gene lost 3 bases and the J gene lost 9 bases, with 12 bases spanning the gap. CDR3 DNA: TGTGCCAGCAGTGAAGGGCAGGGCACTGAGCAGTTCTTC. It yields the protein CASSEGQGTEQFF.

In this sample, this clone turned up a few times. The chain is built from TRBV5-1 and TRBJ2-7, with 7 bases that match TRBD1. This CDR3 has 17 amino acids. With V trimmed by 0 bases and J by 3 bases, 12 bases remained unmatched. CDR1 SGHRS and CDR2 YFSETQ come from the germline V gene. CDR3 residues: CASSLGDRKSGGYEQYF. The CDR3 nucleotides are TGCGCCAGCAGCTTGGGCGACCGTAAATCAGGGGGCTACGAGCAGTACTTC.

This chain connects TRBV9 to TRBJ2-7; 13 positions agree with TRBD2. This CDR3 is built from 15 residues. J was trimmed by 7 bases and V by 3 bases; bases with no gene match: 7. The V gene's germline CDR1 is SGDLS and CDR2 YYNGEE. CDR3 sequence (DNA): TGTGCCAGCAGCGGGGGGACTAGCGGGGCTAGAGAGCAGTACTTC. Its protein is CASSGGTSGAREQYF.

This clone has just a few counts. This chain joins TRBV6-1 and TRBJ2-2; D is unclear. Per the germline V gene, CDR1 is MNHNS and CDR2 is SASEGT. Trimming removed 8 bases at V and 3 bases at J, with 10 bases between. The CDR3 totals 13 residues. CDR3 loop: CASDNMYTGELFF. The DNA for the CDR3 is TGTGCCAGCGACAATATGTACACCGGGGAGCTGTTTTTT.

This chain links TRBV13 with TRBJ1-2; D is perhaps TRBD1 (5 bases). The CDR3 consists of 15 residues. Trimming cost V 2 bases and J 2 bases, with 12 bases left between them. The germline V gene has CDR1 PRHDT and CDR2 FYEKMQ (reference sequence). The CDR3 here is CASSLSGPANYGYTF. CDR3 nucleotide sequence: TGTGCCAGCAGCTTATCGGGACCGGCGAACTATGGCTACACCTTC.

V and J are TRBV19 and TRBJ1-6; 8 bases align to TRBD1. CDR1 and CDR2 from the germline V gene are LNHDA and SQIVND (reference sequence). V shed 5 bases and J 9 bases; nucleotides not matched to a gene: 9. This CDR3 spans 15 amino acids. The CDR3 region is CASSEGQGLGSPLHF. The CDR3 DNA is TGTGCCAGTAGTGAAGGACAGGGTCTGGGTTCACCCCTCCACTTT.

This chain links TRBV7-8 with TRBJ1-2; no clear D gene. The V end lost 8 bases, the J end lost 4 bases, and 14 bases lay between the germline ends. CDR3 length: 13 amino acids. Germline V gene sequence: CDR1 SGHVS, CDR2 FQNEAQ. The CDR3 sequence: CASGMGMGYGYTF. The CDR3 DNA reads as TGTGCCAGCGGCATGGGGATGGGCTATGGCTACACCTTC.

This clone was picked up one time. The CDR3, as DNA: TGTGCCAGCAGCCCAGTGGACTCAAACACCGGGGAGCTGTTTTTT. Translating it yields CASSPVDSNTGELFF. The rearrangement links TRBV7-9 to TRBJ2-2, with D maybe TRBD2 (5 bases). From germline, CDR1 is SEHNR and CDR2 FQNEAQ (reference sequence). This CDR3 is 15 amino acids long. Trimming removed 5 bases at V and 2 bases at J, with 12 bases between.

This rearrangement joins TRBV9 to TRBJ2-2, with 9 bases identical to TRBD1. CDR1 is SGDLS, CDR2 YYNGEE, per germline. This CDR3 has 18 amino acids. The junction had 7 bases not matched to a gene; V was cut back by 0 bases and J by 1 base. CDR3 DNA: TGTGCCAGCAGCGTAGCGGACAGGGGATCTAAGAACACCGGGGAGCTGTTTTTT. It is translated as CASSVADRGSKNTGELFF.

V and J are TRBV15 and TRBJ1-3; TRBD1 is a possible D gene (6 bases). V was clipped by 4 bases and J by 3 bases, with 7 bases between them. Germline CDR1 and CDR2: LNHNV and YYDKDF (reference sequence). This CDR3 has 13 amino acids. The CDR3 coding sequence is TGTGCCACCAGCACAGGGGATGGAAACACCATATATTTT. It is translated as CATSTGDGNTIYF.

The J gene is TRBJ2-7, the V gene TRBV11-2, with D possibly matching TRBD1 (5 bases). Trimming shortened V by 5 bases and J by 1 base, and 9 bases separated the two germline ends. Germline lookup yields CDR1 SGHAT and CDR2 FQNNGV. The CDR3 totals 13 residues. The CDR3 sequence: CASSTTVSYEQYF. CDR3 nucleotides: TGTGCCAGCAGCACGACAGTTTCCTACGAGCAGTACTTC.

The chain carries TRBV2 and TRBJ1-5; maybe TRBD1 (5 bases). The V gene lost 4 bases and the J gene lost 1 base, with 8 bases spanning the gap. Germline V gene sequence: CDR1 SNHLY, CDR2 FYNNEI. The CDR3 has 14 residues. Here the CDR3 DNA reads TGTGCCAGCAGTGCCCGGGACAGCAATCAGCCCCAGCATTTT. This gives the protein CASSARDSNQPQHF.

The chain couples TRBV7-6 to TRBJ1-4; 7 nucleotides agree with TRBD1. Trimming removed 3 bases from V and 7 bases from J; junction bases left unmatched: 8. Germline V gene lookup returns CDR1 SGHVS and CDR2 FNYEAQ. The CDR3 runs to 15 residues. CDR3 in amino acids: CASSFSTGMSEKLFF. Here the CDR3 DNA reads TGTGCCAGCAGCTTTTCGACAGGGATGAGTGAAAAACTGTTTTTT.

The V gene is TRBV6-6, the J gene TRBJ2-7; D assignment may be TRBD1 or TRBD2 (5 bases each). V gave up 6 bases and J gave up 6 bases, with 18 bases separating them. Germline assignment: CDR1 MNHNY and CDR2 SVGAGI (reference sequence). The CDR3 runs 14 residues. The CDR3 region is CASSLARDAGEQYF. The CDR3 DNA reads TGTGCCAGCAGCCTCGCTAGGGACGCAGGCGAGCAGTACTTC.

The gene calls are TRBV11-1 and TRBJ2-2; TRBD1 matches 7 bases. The CDR3 has 17 amino acids. The V gene end was trimmed by 1 base and the J gene end by 0 bases; junction bases not matched to a gene: 5. The germline V gene encodes CDR1 SGHAT and CDR2 FQDESV (reference sequence). In DNA, the CDR3 is TGTGCCAGCAGCTTAGGGGGGACAGCATCGAACACCGGGGAGCTGTTTTTT. This translates into CASSLGGTASNTGELFF.

This clone was seen once. The chain recombines TRBV20-1 with TRBJ2-1, with D perhaps matching TRBD2 (5 bases). The CDR3 is 11 residues long. V dropped 5 bases and J dropped 9 bases, with 11 bases sitting between them. CDR1 DFQATT and CDR2 SNEGSKA come from the germline V gene (reference sequence). The CDR3 spells CSADLAGEQFF. CDR3 DNA: TGCAGTGCTGATCTAGCCGGTGAGCAGTTCTTC.

This clone came up once. The chain has TRBV19 and TRBJ1-5, with 8 bases matching TRBD1. V lost 5 bases and J lost 2; bases outside the gene matches: 5. The germline CDR1 and CDR2 sequences are LNHDA and SQIVND (reference sequence). There are 15 residues in the CDR3. CDR3 sequence (DNA): TGTGCCAGTAGTCGGACAGGGTACGGCAATCAGCCCCAGCATTTT. It codes for CASSRTGYGNQPQHF.

This clone appeared a few times. CDR3 sequence (DNA): TGTGCCAGCGTGCAGGGTCTCGGAAACTATGGCTACACCTTC. This codes for CASVQGLGNYGYTF. J is TRBJ1-2 and V is TRBV6-5, with D maybe TRBD1 (5 bases). In germline, CDR1 is MNHEY, CDR2 SVGAGI. Trimming shortened V by 8 bases and J by 2 bases, and 15 bases separated the two germline ends. The CDR3 is made up of 14 amino acids.

The chain uses TRBV5-1 and TRBJ1-1; D may be TRBD1 (5 bases). Trimming removed 4 bases from V and 4 bases from J, with 20 bases in between. This CDR3 comprises 16 residues. Per germline, CDR1 SGHRS and CDR2 YFSETQ. The chain's CDR3 is CASSQTTGASLTEAFF. As DNA, the CDR3 is TGCGCCAGCAGCCAGACAACCGGGGCTAGCCTCACTGAAGCTTTCTTT.

The rearrangement links TRBV30 to TRBJ1-4; maybe TRBD1 (5 bases). With 5 bases removed from V and 12 bases from J, the gap between germline ends came to 13 bases. This CDR3 is 11 amino acids long. Per germline, CDR1 GTSNPN and CDR2 SVGIG (reference sequence). The CDR3 protein is CAWRIGTELFF. The CDR3 DNA follows: TGTGCCTGGCGGATCGGGACTGAACTGTTTTTT.

This clone was seen only a few times. V usage is TRBV7-8 and J usage is TRBJ2-7; D not certain. Looked up from germline, CDR1 is SGHVS and CDR2 is FQNEAQ. The V end lost 1 base, the J end lost 6 bases, and 10 bases lay between the germline ends. The CDR3 runs to 13 residues. DNA of the CDR3: TGTGCCAGCAGCTTAGTCCAGGCCCGCGAGCAGTACTTC. Protein: CASSLVQAREQYF. The full variable domain, its missing parts supplied by reference TRBV7-8 and TRBJ2-7, is GAGVSQSPRYKVAKRGQDVALRCDPISGHVSLFWYQQALGQGPEFLTYFQNEAQLDKSGLPSDRFFAERPEGSVSTLKIQRTQQEDSAVYLCASSLVQAREQYFGPGTRLTVT.

The CDR3 here is CASSQVGRNSYEQYF. As DNA, the CDR3 is TGCGCCAGCAGCCAAGTCGGACGTAATTCCTACGAGCAGTACTTC. The chain couples TRBV4-1 to TRBJ2-7; D uncertain. CDR1 is MGHRA, CDR2 YSYEKL, per germline. V lost 1 base and J lost 1, with 11 bases in between. The CDR3 length is 15 residues.

This chain uses TRBV6-6 with TRBJ1-3; a weak D match, TRBD1 (5 bases). Germline V CDR1 and CDR2: MNHNY, SVGAGI (reference sequence). The CDR3 extends over 15 amino acids. V was shortened by 6 bases and J by 4 bases, with 16 bases between the two germline ends. As DNA, the CDR3 is TGTGCCAGCAGGGGTGTGGGGCAGGGCGGAAACACCATATATTTT. As protein: CASRGVGQGGNTIYF.

The DNA of the CDR3 is TGTGCCAGCAGCTTAAGGAGGACTAGCGGGGCCATGGGATACGAGCAGTACTTC. Protein: CASSLRRTSGAMGYEQYF. The chain uses TRBV7-8 and TRBJ2-7; TRBD2 aligns across 12 bases. From germline, CDR1 is SGHVS and CDR2 FQNEAQ. J was trimmed by 4 bases and V by 2 bases; bases with no gene match: 12. CDR3 length: 18 residues.

The CDR3 region has the DNA TGTGCCAGCAGCGTAGAAGGGAACTCTGGAAACACCATATATTTT. Translated, it gives CASSVEGNSGNTIYF. The chain combines TRBV9 with TRBJ1-3; the D is unclear. This CDR3 spans 15 amino acids. Deletions cut 0 bases from V and 0 bases from J, with 7 bases between. Germline assignment: CDR1 SGDLS and CDR2 YYNGEE.

The chain is built from TRBV10-3 and TRBJ2-7; D call uncertain. CDR1 ENHRY and CDR2 SYGVKD come from the germline V gene. V lost 6 bases to trimming and J lost 5 bases, with 11 bases between them. The length of the CDR3 is 12 residues. The CDR3 coding sequence is TGTGCCATCAGCGGGTCTCAGAACGAGCAGTACTTC. Its protein is CAISGSQNEQYF.

The chain links TRBV4-3 to TRBJ2-7; maybe TRBD1 (5 bases). V was pared by 0 bases and J by 2 bases, with 11 bases between. Germline-derived CDR1 and CDR2 are LGHNA and YSLEER. This CDR3 has 15 amino acids. The CDR3 spells CASSQEIGRAYEQYF. In DNA, the CDR3 is TGCGCCAGCAGCCAAGAAATAGGCAGGGCCTACGAGCAGTACTTC.

The rearrangement uses TRBV18 and TRBJ2-7; TRBD1 is a possible D gene (5 bases). The V and J ends lost 3 bases and 9 bases respectively, with 21 bases between them. The CDR3 loop spans 15 amino acids. Germline loops: CDR1 KGHSH, CDR2 LQKENI. CDR3 nucleotides: TGTGCCAGCTCACCTGCCTTGGGAAGGGGCGTTCCGCAGTACTTC. Translating gives CASSPALGRGVPQYF. Using reference TRBV18 and TRBJ2-7 for the parts outside the CDR3, the full variable domain is NAGVMQNPRHLVRRRGQEARLRCSPMKGHSHVYWYRQLPEEGLKFMVYLQKENIIDESGMPKERFSAEFPKEGPSILRIQQVVRGDSAAYFCASSPALGRGVPQYFGPGTRLTVT.

There are many counts of this clone. This chain connects TRBV27 to TRBJ2-5; TRBD1 agrees at 11 bases. V trimming: 6 bases; J trimming: 3 bases; junction bases outside the gene matches: 6. The CDR3 has 15 amino acids. CDR1 is MNHEY and CDR2 is SMNVEV in the germline V gene (reference sequence). CDR3 nucleotide sequence: TGTGCCAGCAGCCACGGGACAGGGGGTAAAGAGACCCAGTACTTC. It translates to CASSHGTGGKETQYF.